This T cell receptor beta chain originates from a study of blood T cell repertoires in COVID-19. Germline CDR1 reads SEHNR; CDR2 reads FQNEAQ (reference sequence). The CDR3 spans 14 residues. The J segment lost 8 bases and the V segment lost 8 bases, leaving 7 bases of the junction unmatched. As originally analysed: Using reference gene primer amplification, nucleated cell counts were estimated. TCRdb's copy holds only in-frame clones and misses some; the assay was immunoSEQ multiplex PCR. V and J calls plus clone size are reproduced from that table; the DNA served to infer D and trimming. The sample records 55,000 or so clones, around 87% being singletons.

The sample comprised peripheral blood. The chain combines TRBV7-9 with TRBJ2-1, with TRBD2 identical over 12 bases. The receptor's source is a man between 60 and 75 years old with active or convalescent COVID-19. The DNA for the CDR3 is TGTGCCAGCGGTCTAGCGGGGGGGCGCGATGAGCAGTTCTTC. Encoded protein: CASGLAGGRDEQFF.